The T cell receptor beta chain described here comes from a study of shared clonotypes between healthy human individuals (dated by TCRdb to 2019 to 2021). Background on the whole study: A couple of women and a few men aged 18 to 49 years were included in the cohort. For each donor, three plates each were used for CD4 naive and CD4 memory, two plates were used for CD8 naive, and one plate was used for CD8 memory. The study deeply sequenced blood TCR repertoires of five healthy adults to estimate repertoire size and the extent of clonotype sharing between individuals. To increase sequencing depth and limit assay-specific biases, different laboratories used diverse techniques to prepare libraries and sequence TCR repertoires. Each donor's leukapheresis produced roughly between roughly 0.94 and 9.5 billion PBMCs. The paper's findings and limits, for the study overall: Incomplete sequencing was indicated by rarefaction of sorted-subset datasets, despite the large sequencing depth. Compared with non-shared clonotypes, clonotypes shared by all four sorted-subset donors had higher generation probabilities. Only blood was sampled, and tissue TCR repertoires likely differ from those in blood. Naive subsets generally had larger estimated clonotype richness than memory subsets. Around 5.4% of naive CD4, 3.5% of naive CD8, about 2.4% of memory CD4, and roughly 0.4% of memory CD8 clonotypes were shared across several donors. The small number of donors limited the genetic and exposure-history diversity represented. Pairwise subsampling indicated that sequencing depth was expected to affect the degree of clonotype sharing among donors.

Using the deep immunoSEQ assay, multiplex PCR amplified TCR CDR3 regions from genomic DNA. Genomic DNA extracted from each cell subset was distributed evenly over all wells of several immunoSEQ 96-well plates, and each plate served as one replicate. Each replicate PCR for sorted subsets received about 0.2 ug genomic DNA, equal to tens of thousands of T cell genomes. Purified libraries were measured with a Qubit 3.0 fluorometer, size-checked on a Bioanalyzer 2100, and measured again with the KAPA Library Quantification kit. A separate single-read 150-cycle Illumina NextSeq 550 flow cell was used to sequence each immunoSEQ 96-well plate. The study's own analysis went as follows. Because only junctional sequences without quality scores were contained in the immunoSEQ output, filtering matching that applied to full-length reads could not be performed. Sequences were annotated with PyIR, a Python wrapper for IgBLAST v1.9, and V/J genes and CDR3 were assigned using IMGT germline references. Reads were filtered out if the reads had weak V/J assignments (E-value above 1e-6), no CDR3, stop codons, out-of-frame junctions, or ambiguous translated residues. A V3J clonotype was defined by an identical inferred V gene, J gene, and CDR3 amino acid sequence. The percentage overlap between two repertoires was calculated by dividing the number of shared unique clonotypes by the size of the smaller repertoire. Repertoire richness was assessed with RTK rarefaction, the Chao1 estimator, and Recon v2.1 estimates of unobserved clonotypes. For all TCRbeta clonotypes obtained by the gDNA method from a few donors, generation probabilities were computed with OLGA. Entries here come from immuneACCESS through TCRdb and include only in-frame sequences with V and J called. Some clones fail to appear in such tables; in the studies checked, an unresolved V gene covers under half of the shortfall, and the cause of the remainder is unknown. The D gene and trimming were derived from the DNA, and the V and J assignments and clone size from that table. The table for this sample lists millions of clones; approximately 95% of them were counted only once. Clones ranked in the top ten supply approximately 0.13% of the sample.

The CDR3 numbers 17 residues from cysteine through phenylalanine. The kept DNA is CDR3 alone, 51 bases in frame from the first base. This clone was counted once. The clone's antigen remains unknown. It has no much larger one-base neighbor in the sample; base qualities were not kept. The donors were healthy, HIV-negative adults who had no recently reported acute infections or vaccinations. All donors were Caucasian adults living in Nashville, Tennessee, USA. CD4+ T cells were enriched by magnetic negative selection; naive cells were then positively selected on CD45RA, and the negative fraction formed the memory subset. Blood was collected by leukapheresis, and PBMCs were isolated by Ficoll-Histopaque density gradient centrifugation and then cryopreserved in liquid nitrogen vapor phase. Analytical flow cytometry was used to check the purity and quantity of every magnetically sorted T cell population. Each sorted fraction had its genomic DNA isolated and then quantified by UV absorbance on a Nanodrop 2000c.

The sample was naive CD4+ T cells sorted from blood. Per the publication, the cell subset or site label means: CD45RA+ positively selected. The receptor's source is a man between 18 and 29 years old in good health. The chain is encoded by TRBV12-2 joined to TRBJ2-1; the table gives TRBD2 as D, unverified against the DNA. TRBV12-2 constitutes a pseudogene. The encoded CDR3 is CASRLDLREGGNNEQFF. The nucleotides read TGTGCAAGTCGCTTAGATTTGCGGGAGGGTGGAAACAATGAGCAGTTCTTC.